This T cell receptor beta chain was documented in a study of cytomegalovirus exposure and HLA in healthy donors. Primers for the PCR totalled 60 Vbeta and 13 Jbeta. Data came from immunoSEQ multiplex PCR; TCRdb stores just in-frame clones and leaves some out. The specimen's table records about 200,000 clones. Findings and caveats of the study: A later analysis by the authors found several of the most significant clusters apparently linked to common viral pathogens. Follow-up analysis later connected one missense variant in DCLRE1C with trimming of TCR beta V- and J-genes. Associated with cytomegalovirus, according to the listing, were 150 to 200 TCR beta chains.

All donors participated as healthy donors of bone marrow. J lost 0 bases, V lost 1 base, and 3 bases had no gene match. Germline V CDR1 and CDR2: SGHRS, YFSETQ. CDR3 size: 15 residues. Notes on this clone: Its antigen is undetermined.

Input material: PBMCs. This clonotype was sampled from a man aged 30 to 45 in good health and CMV-seronegative. The chain has TRBV5-1 and TRBJ2-7; 8 positions match TRBD2. CDR3 sequence (DNA): TGCGCCAGCAGCTTGTCACTAGCGGACTCCTACGAGCAGTACTTC. Amino acids: CASSLSLADSYEQYF.